The subject of this entry is one T cell receptor beta chain. The antigen is undetermined. The data were taken from a study of cytomegalovirus exposure and HLA in healthy donors. Both 60 Vbeta primers and 13 Jbeta primers went into the PCR. This table comes from immunoSEQ multiplex PCR, and its TCRdb copy is limited to in-frame clones, with some not included. This table has 130,000 to 150,000 clones, around 80% appearing once. Study observations and caveats: In an earlier analysis, about 87% or about 30%: the productive usage of most TCR beta V segments.

This clonotype was sampled from a man aged 40-55 years in good health and CMV-seropositive. Sequencing used PBMCs.

CDR3 loop: CASSPEGGYYGYTF. CDR3 nucleotides: TGTGCCAGTAGTCCCGAAGGGGGTTACTATGGCTACACCTTC. The chain employs TRBV19 and TRBJ1-2, with D possibly matching TRBD1 (6 bases). This CDR3 has 14 amino acids. CDR1 and CDR2 from the germline V gene are LNHDA and SQIVND (reference sequence). Trimming took off 5 bases at V and 3 bases at J, with 13 bases between the two ends.